Detailed here is one T cell receptor beta chain. Antigen: not known. The sample comes from a study of T cells after yellow fever vaccination. General study findings and limits: Reappearance after the booster was observed for most primary-vaccination clones (96% CD4, roughly 90% CD8). The secondary T-cell response peaked on day 5, not day 15, but was weaker.

In TCRdb, the 5' RACE reads were re-called with MiXCR into one record per CDR3 protein. The sample lists just under 600,000 distinct CDR3 sequences, approximately 12% occurring once. The CDR3 loop spans 16 amino acids. Germline CDR1 is MNHEY and CDR2 is SMNVEV (reference sequence). Losses at the gene ends were 6 bases for V and 3 bases for J; bases not matched to a gene: 8. The sample was PBMCs, taken on the day of the yellow fever booster vaccination. The sequence was obtained from a man aged 30-40 years who received the YFV17D yellow fever vaccine. The chain carries TRBV27 and TRBJ2-1; 10 nucleotides match TRBD2. The CDR3 sequence is CASRPPLAGVYNEQFF. DNA for the CDR3: TGTGCCAGCAGGCCCCCTCTAGCGGGAGTCTACAATGAGCAGTTCTTC.